This TCR beta chain was sequenced during a study of blood T cell repertoires in COVID-19. Profiling relied on immunoSEQ multiplex PCR, and the TCRdb table lists in-frame clones only, not all of them. The table lists almost 85,000 clones, around four fifths of them singletons. Germline lookup yields CDR1 SNHLY and CDR2 FYNNEI. Unmatched junction bases numbered 12, after V lost 4 bases and J lost 0 bases. This CDR3 is 17 amino acids long. Specimen: peripheral blood. V is TRBV2 and J is TRBJ2-7, with 7 bases aligning to TRBD1. The TCR sequence derives from an elderly man with active or convalescent COVID-19. The CDR3 nucleotides are TGTGCCAGCAGTGCGCTCCCGGGACAGAAAAGCTCCTACGAGCAGTACTTC. Translation gives CASSALPGQKSSYEQYF.